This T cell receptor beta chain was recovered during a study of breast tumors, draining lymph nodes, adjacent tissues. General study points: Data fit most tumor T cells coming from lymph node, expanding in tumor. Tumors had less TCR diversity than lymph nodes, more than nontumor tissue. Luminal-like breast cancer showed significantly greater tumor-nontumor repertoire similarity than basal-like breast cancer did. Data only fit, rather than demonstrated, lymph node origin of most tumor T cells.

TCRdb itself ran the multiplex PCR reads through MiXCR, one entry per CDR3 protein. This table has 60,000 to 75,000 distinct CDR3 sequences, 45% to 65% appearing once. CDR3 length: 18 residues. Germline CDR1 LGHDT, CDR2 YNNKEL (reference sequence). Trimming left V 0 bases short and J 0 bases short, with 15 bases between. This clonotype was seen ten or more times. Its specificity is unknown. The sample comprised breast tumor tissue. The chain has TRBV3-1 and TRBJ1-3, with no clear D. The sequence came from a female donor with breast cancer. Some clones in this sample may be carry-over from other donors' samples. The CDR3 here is CASSQDTLPHSSGNTIYF. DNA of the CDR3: TGTGCCAGCAGCCAAGACACGCTCCCTCACAGCTCTGGAAACACCATATATTTT.